This TCR beta chain was observed in a study of T cells in Graves' hyperthyroidism and ophthalmopathy. This clonotype was detected many times. CDR1 and CDR2 from the germline V gene are SGHAT and FQNNGV. The CDR3 contains 14 residues. The V segment lost 1 base and the J segment 6 bases; nucleotides outside the gene matches: 6. There were TCR beta CDR3 regions amplified from RNA transcripts. TCR CDR3 regions were first amplified by RT-PCR with HTBI primers. MiXCR, applied by TCRdb to the multiplex PCR reads, yields one record per CDR3 protein. The sample contains more than 500,000 distinct CDR3 sequences, 35% to 55% of which appear only once.

The TCR sequence derives from an adult woman with Graves' disease, either hyperthyroidism or ophthalmopathy (not recorded which). The chain has TRBV11-2 and TRBJ2-7; TRBD2 matches 7 bases. The sample consisted of peripheral blood or thyroid tissue (not recorded which). In nucleotides, the CDR3 is TGTGCCAGCAGCTTAGGACCTCCGGGGGGCGAGCAGTACTTC. Translating gives CASSLGPPGGEQYF.